This is a list of T cell receptor beta chains from one sample in a study of neurological immune-mediated disorders. One entry per CDR3 protein results from TCRdb running MiXCR on the 5' RACE reads. The sample shows around 50,000 distinct CDR3 sequences, 3% to 4% of them seen only once. Sequenced material: PBMCs. Receptors were obtained from a woman aged 30 to 39 with multiple sclerosis. Both conserved end residues are part of each CDR3. D genes are given only for firm matches. Some rows mark clone size as missing; the rest say once, few, many or name a class of expanded clone.

clone size	V gene	J gene	D gene	CDR3 DNA	CDR3 protein
many	TRBV5-1	TRBJ2-5	-	TGCGCCAGCAGCTTGAACCTACAAGAGACCCAGTACTTC	CASSLNLQETQYF
many	TRBV7-2	TRBJ1-6	-	TGTGCCAGCAGCTTAGAGCTGAATTCACCCCTCCACTTT	CASSLELNSPLHF
many	TRBV6-5	TRBJ2-3	-	TGTGCCAGCAAGGACTATGACAAAGGCACAGATACGCAGTATTTT	CASKDYDKGTDTQYF
many	TRBV13	TRBJ2-5	-	TGTGCCAGCAGCTCCGTGCAAGTTTCACGGGGCGAGACCCAGTACTTC	CASSSVQVSRGETQYF
few	TRBV20-1	TRBJ2-5	TRBD2	TGCAGTGCTAGTTCACTAGCGGATATCCAAGAGACCCAGTACTTC	CSASSLADIQETQYF
many	TRBV7-9	TRBJ2-2	-	TGTGCCAGCAGCCAGGGGGGCATCTCCGGGGAGCTGTTTTTT	CASSQGGISGELFF
many	TRBV5-1	TRBJ2-1	TRBD2	TGCGCCAGCAGCCAGCGACTAGCGGGAGGGTGGGGTAACAATGAGCAGTTCTTC	CASSQRLAGGWGNNEQFF
-	TRBV6-2/TRBV6-3	TRBJ1-6	-	TGTGCCAGCAGCCCAAACAGGGACACCTATAATTCACCCCTCAACTTT	CASSPNRDTYNSPLNF
many	TRBV28	TRBJ1-5	-	TGTGCCAGCAGCCTTAGGAGGGGGACGGCCAATCAGCCCCAGCATTTT	CASSLRRGTANQPQHF
many	TRBV7-9	TRBJ2-7	TRBD1	TGTGCCAGCAGCCCTAGACCGACAGGGTCCGAGCAGTACTTC	CASSPRPTGSEQYF
many	TRBV11-2	TRBJ1-1	-	TGTGCCAGCAGTTCCTTCGGGCTGGGGGCTTTCTTT	CASSSFGLGAFF
many	TRBV5-1	TRBJ2-3	-	TGCGCCAGCAGCCAGAGCACAGATACGCAGTATTTT	CASSQSTDTQYF
-	TRBV27	TRBJ2-3	TRBD1	TGTGCCAGCAGTTCCGGACAGGTACTAGATACGCAGTATTTT	CASSSGQVLDTQYF
many	TRBV7-8	TRBJ2-7	-	TGTGCCAGCAGCTTCGTCCCAATGGGCCAGGGGAGCGAGCAGTACTTC	CASSFVPMGQGSEQYF
many	TRBV2	TRBJ1-5	-	TGTGCCAGCAGTGAGAGTGGGCGGCAGCCCCAGCATTTT	CASSESGRQPQHF
many	TRBV5-1	TRBJ2-5	TRBD1	TGCGCCAGCAGCGGCGCGGGACAGGGCAAACAGACCCAGTACTTC	CASSGAGQGKQTQYF
many	TRBV7-9	TRBJ2-1	-	TGTGCCAGCAGCTTAGGACAGAACAATGAGCAGTTCTTC	CASSLGQNNEQFF
-	TRBV5-1	TRBJ2-1	-	TGCGCCAGCAGCCCCGACAGGGAGGTGGGGGAGCAGTTCTTC	CASSPDREVGEQFF
many	TRBV5-1	TRBJ2-7	-	TGCGCCAGCAGCGCTCTTTTGGATAGGGGAGGCGAGCAGTACTTC	CASSALLDRGGEQYF
many	TRBV7-3	TRBJ2-3	TRBD1	TGTGCCAGCAGCTTGGGACAGGGCACAGATACGCAGTATTTT	CASSLGQGTDTQYF
many	TRBV29-1	TRBJ1-1	TRBD1	TGCAGCGTGGGGGACAGCATGAACACTGAAGCTTTCTTT	CSVGDSMNTEAFF
many	TRBV5-1	TRBJ2-7	-	TGCGCCAGCAACTCCGCAGGAGAGCAGTACTTC	CASNSAGEQYF
-	TRBV7-9	TRBJ1-5	-	TGTGCCAGCAGCCACAAGGGCAGCAATCAGCCCCAGCATTTT	CASSHKGSNQPQHF
many	TRBV9	TRBJ2-7	-	TGTGCCAGCAGCCCTACCGACAGTTACGAGCAGTACTTC	CASSPTDSYEQYF
-	TRBV28	TRBJ1-5	-	TGTGCCAGCACCGCAACGGGTCCGCCCCAGCATTTT	CASTATGPPQHF
many	TRBV5-5	TRBJ1-3	-	TGTGCCAGCAGCCTGACCGGGACTCGTGGAAACACCATATATTTT	CASSLTGTRGNTIYF
-	TRBV20-1	TRBJ1-1	-	TGCAGTGCTAGAGATACGGGGGACACTGAAGCTTTCTTT	CSARDTGDTEAFF
many	TRBV5-1	TRBJ2-2	-	TGCGCCAGCAGCTTGGACGTAGCCGGGGAGCTGTTTTTT	CASSLDVAGELFF
-	TRBV20-1	TRBJ2-7	TRBD2	TGCAGTGCTCCCACCCCAGCGGGAGTGTTAGAGCAGTACTTC	CSAPTPAGVLEQYF
few	TRBV20-1	TRBJ1-6	-	TGCAGTGCCGAGACAGGTGTCAATTCACCCCTCAACTTT	CSAETGVNSPLNF
many	TRBV20-1	TRBJ1-2	-	TGCAGTGCTAGAGCCCAGAGGGGCTATGGCTACACCTTC	CSARAQRGYGYTF
many	TRBV3-1	TRBJ2-6	-	TGTGCCAGCAGCCAAGATCTGAACAGGATGGGCTCTGGGGCCAACGTCCTGACTTTC	CASSQDLNRMGSGANVLTF
-	TRBV11-2	TRBJ2-2	-	TGTGCCAGCAGCTCCCGGACCGTGGCCGGGGAGCTGTTTTTT	CASSSRTVAGELFF
-	TRBV20-1	TRBJ2-1	-	TGCAGTGCTTCTACAGGGTGGGGTCGGGGGCAGTTCTTC	CSASTGWGRGQFF
-	TRBV6-6	TRBJ2-1	-	TGTGCCAGCAGCCCCGGTAACAATGAGCAGTTCTTC	CASSPGNNEQFF
many	TRBV7-2	TRBJ2-6	-	TGTGCCAGCAGCCCCCCCGGGCTCTCTGGGGCCAACGTCCTGACTTTC	CASSPPGLSGANVLTF
many	TRBV7-9	TRBJ2-1	-	TGTGCCAGCAGCTTAGGGCAGGCTGGGGGTGAGCAGTTCTTC	CASSLGQAGGEQFF
many	TRBV24-1	TRBJ1-5	-	TGTGCCACCAGTGATTCCTGGGGGAGGGGCGATAGCAATCAGCCCCAGCATTTT	CATSDSWGRGDSNQPQHF
many	TRBV12-3/TRBV12-4	TRBJ2-2	-	TGTGCCAGCAAAGACACCGGGGAGCTGTTTTTT	CASKDTGELFF
many	TRBV6-5	TRBJ2-7	TRBD1	TGTGCCAGCAGTTCCAGGGACAGCCACTACGAGCAGTACTTC	CASSSRDSHYEQYF
many	TRBV7-8	TRBJ1-2	TRBD1	TGTGCCAGCAGCTTAGCGGGGGTTGGACAGGGGGGCTACACCTTC	CASSLAGVGQGGYTF
many	TRBV4-3	TRBJ2-7	-	TGCGCCAGCAGCCAACTACCCTATTCCTACGAGCAGTACTTC	CASSQLPYSYEQYF
many	TRBV7-9	TRBJ2-1	-	TGTGCCAGCAGCTTGCCCCCTACCGCCAATGAGCAGTTCTTC	CASSLPPTANEQFF
-	TRBV20-1	TRBJ2-1	-	TGCAGCGGGAATAGAGGGCGCAATGAGCAGTTCTTC	CSGNRGRNEQFF
many	TRBV10-3	TRBJ2-4	-	TGTGCCATCAGTGAGTCGGGGAACAGGGCGAAAAACATTCAGTACTTC	CAISESGNRAKNIQYF
few	TRBV6-1	TRBJ1-5	-	TGTGCCAGCAGTGGGACCCGGACAGAGGGACTCAATCAGCCCCAGCATTTT	CASSGTRTEGLNQPQHF
many	TRBV24-1	TRBJ1-5	TRBD1	TGTGCCACCGGACAGGGGAGCAATCAGCCCCAGCATTTT	CATGQGSNQPQHF
many	TRBV9	TRBJ2-1	-	TGTGCCAGCAGCACGGAGGGCTACAATGAGCAGTTCTTC	CASSTEGYNEQFF
many	TRBV20-1	TRBJ2-1	-	TGCAGTGCTACGTCTGTGAGCTCCTACAATGAGCAGTTCTTC	CSATSVSSYNEQFF
many	TRBV4-1	TRBJ1-5	-	TGCGCCAGCAGCCAAGATCGGGATACCATGGCTCAGCCCCAGCATTTT	CASSQDRDTMAQPQHF
many	TRBV7-2	TRBJ2-1	-	TGTGCCAGCAGCCTTAGCGGAGAACCCTACAATGAGCAGTTCTTC	CASSLSGEPYNEQFF
many	TRBV6-5	TRBJ2-2	TRBD1	TGTGCCAGCAGTTACCTCCGACAGGGGGCGGACGGGGAGCTGTTTTTT	CASSYLRQGADGELFF
many	TRBV29-1	TRBJ1-2	-	TGCAGCGTGGAAGCTAGTGGGGTGGGGTATGGCTACACCTTC	CSVEASGVGYGYTF